This paragraph reports one T cell receptor beta chain. A much larger clonotype is one base distant, so this may be a read error. This record belongs to a study of molecular identifiers for immune sequencing clone quantification. One entry per CDR3 protein results from TCRdb running MiXCR on the PCR reads. The table has about 320,000 distinct CDR3 sequences, roughly a quarter seen once. The receptor comes from a human donor in good health. Some libraries in this study had Jurkat cell RNA spiked in. Sequences were obtained from naive CD8+ T cells from blood, with Jurkat cell RNA spiked in. Subset in this sample: FACS-sorted CD8+CD4-CCR7+CD45RA+ naive T cells.

CDR3 nucleotide sequence: TGCGCCGGCAGCCAAAACGATGGAGGGGCCACGGAGACCCAGTACTTC. Its translation: CAGSQNDGGATETQYF. The chain joins TRBV4-3 to TRBJ2-5; perhaps TRBD2 as D (6 bases). The CDR3 totals 16 residues. Looked up from germline, CDR1 is LGHNA and CDR2 is YSLEER.